This is a list of T cell receptor beta chains from one sample in a study of early stage breast cancer tumors. Assay: immunoSEQ multiplex PCR; the TCRdb copy retains only in-frame clones and omits some. The sample lists under 13,000 clones; around 75% were seen once. Input material: breast tumor tissue. The receptors here all came from a person in their 70s with breast cancer. CDR3s include the opening cysteine and the closing phenylalanine or tryptophan. The D gene is left open where the match is weak. The size entry is marked missing in some rows and otherwise reads once, few, many or a size class.

size,V,J,D,DNA,CDR3
NA,TRBV30,TRBJ1-4,TRBD1,TGTGCCTGGAGTGCCGGACAGGGGGGCTATGAAAAACTGTTTTTT,CAWSAGQGGYEKLFF
NA,TRBV30,TRBJ1-2,NA,TGTGCCTGGAGTGACCCCCAGGGTTTTGGGCACTATGGCTACACCTTC,CAWSDPQGFGHYGYTF
NA,TRBV28,TRBJ2-7,NA,TGTGCCAGCAGTACCGCAGGGGCGGTGCGGCCCTACGAGCAGTACTTC,CASSTAGAVRPYEQYF
NA,TRBV18,TRBJ2-1,NA,TGTGCCAGCTCACCAGAGTTAGGGGGTAGGGGCTACAATGAGCAGTTCTTC,CASSPELGGRGYNEQFF
NA,TRBV1,TRBJ2-1,NA,TGCACCAGCAGCCAAGATCGGGACTCGCGGGAGGGCTCCTACAATGAGCAGTTCTTC,CTSSQDRDSREGSYNEQFF
NA,TRBV14,TRBJ2-7,NA,TGTGCCAGCAGCCGCCGAGGTCCTTCCACATTTCACCCCTACGAGCAGTACTTC,CASSRRGPSTFHPYEQYF
once,TRBV7-2,TRBJ2-5,NA,TGTGCCAGCAGCTTAGAGTCCCGGGATTATAGGGAGACCCAGTACTTC,CASSLESRDYRETQYF
NA,TRBV29-1,TRBJ1-2,TRBD1,TGCAGCGTGGAAAACAGGGGGCGGGATGGCTACACCTTC,CSVENRGRDGYTF
NA,TRBV9,TRBJ2-1,NA,TGTGCCAGCAGCGTAGACGGGTTTAACGCATACAATGAGCAGTTCTTC,CASSVDGFNAYNEQFF
NA,TRBV7-9,TRBJ1-1,NA,TGTGCCAGCAGCTTGAAAGGGGATGGCACTGAAGCTTTCTTT,CASSLKGDGTEAFF
once,TRBV7-9,TRBJ2-5,TRBD1,TGTGCCAGCAGCTTAGCGCGGAACAGGGGGATCCAAGAGACCCAGTACTTC,CASSLARNRGIQETQYF
few,TRBV5-1,TRBJ1-6,TRBD1,TGCGCCAGCAGCCGGAGACAGGGTGGAGATTCACCCCTCCACTTT,CASSRRQGGDSPLHF
NA,TRBV7-3,TRBJ2-3,NA,TGTGCCAGCAGCTTAAGCGGCGCAGATACGCAGTATTTT,CASSLSGADTQYF
once,TRBV5-5,TRBJ2-3,NA,TGTGCCAGCAGCTTCCTGGGGGGACAGACCACAGATACGCAGTATTTT,CASSFLGGQTTDTQYF
NA,TRBV5-1,TRBJ1-1,TRBD1,TGCGCCAGCAGCGTGCGGACAGGGGCAGAGGGAACTGAAGCTTTCTTT,CASSVRTGAEGTEAFF
NA,TRBV7-9,TRBJ1-1,TRBD1,TGTGCCAGCAGCTTCCCGGCAGGGGGAGACACTGAAGCTTTCTTT,CASSFPAGGDTEAFF
NA,TRBV27,TRBJ1-2,NA,TGTGCCAGCAGGTTGTCGGGAGCTAACTATGGCTACACCTTC,CASRLSGANYGYTF
once,TRBV5-5,TRBJ2-7,NA,TGTGCCAGCAGCTTTAAGGGGTACGAGCAGTACTTC,CASSFKGYEQYF
large,TRBV7-9,TRBJ1-1,NA,TGTGCCAGCAGCTTAGATCTAGGGAGGGATGTGGGCACTGAAGCTTTCTTT,CASSLDLGRDVGTEAFF